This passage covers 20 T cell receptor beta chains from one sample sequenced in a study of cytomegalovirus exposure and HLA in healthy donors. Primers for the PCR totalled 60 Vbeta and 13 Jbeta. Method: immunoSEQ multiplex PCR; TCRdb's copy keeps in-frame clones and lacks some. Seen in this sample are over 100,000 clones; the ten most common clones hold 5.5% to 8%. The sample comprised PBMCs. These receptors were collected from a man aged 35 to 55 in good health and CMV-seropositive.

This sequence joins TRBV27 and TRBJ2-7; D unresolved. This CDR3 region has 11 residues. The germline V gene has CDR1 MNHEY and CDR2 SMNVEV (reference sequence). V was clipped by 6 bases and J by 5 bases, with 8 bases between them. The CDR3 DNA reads TGTGCCAGCAGGGATCGGGACGAGCAGTACTTC. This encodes CASRDRDEQYF.

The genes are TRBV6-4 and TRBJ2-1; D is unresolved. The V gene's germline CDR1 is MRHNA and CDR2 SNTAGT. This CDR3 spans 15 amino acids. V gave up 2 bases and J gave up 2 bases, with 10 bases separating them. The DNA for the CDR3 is TGTGCCAGCAGTGACGAACTTACAGCCTACAATGAGCAGTTCTTC. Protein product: CASSDELTAYNEQFF.

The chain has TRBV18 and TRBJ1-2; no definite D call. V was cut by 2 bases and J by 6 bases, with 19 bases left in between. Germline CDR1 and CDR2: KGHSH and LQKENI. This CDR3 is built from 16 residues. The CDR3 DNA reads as TGTGCCAGCTCACCATCAATATCGGCGCTGAGGGATGGCTACACCTTC. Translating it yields CASSPSISALRDGYTF.

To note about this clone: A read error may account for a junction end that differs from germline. Here the CDR3 DNA reads TGTGCCAGCGGTTTACAGGGATTTGACATTCAGTACTTC. Protein: CASGLQGFDIQYF. The chain has TRBV27 and TRBJ2-4; a weak D match, TRBD1 (6 bases). The CDR3 contains 13 residues. Per the germline V gene, CDR1 is MNHEY and CDR2 is SMNVEV (reference sequence).

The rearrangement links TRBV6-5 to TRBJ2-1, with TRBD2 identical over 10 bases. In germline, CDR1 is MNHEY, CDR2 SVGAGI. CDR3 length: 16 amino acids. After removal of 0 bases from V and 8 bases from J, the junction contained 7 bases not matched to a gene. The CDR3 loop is CASSYSLAGVVDEQFF. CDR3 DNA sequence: TGTGCCAGCAGTTACTCGCTAGCGGGAGTGGTCGATGAGCAGTTCTTC.

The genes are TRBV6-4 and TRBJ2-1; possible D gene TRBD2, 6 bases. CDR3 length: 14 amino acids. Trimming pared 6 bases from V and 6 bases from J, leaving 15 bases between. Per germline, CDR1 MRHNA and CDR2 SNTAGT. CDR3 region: CASSRTGGVNEQFF. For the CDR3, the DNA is TGTGCCAGCAGCAGGACTGGCGGGGTCAATGAGCAGTTCTTC.

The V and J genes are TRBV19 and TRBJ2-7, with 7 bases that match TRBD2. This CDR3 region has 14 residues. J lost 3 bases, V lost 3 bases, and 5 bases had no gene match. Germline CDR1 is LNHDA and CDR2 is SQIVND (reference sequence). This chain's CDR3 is CASSIGGRSYEQYF. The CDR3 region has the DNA TGTGCCAGTAGTATCGGCGGGAGAAGCTACGAGCAGTACTTC.

CDR3 sequence reads: CASSAGVGRATDTQYF. DNA for the CDR3: TGTGCCAGCAGTGCTGGGGTGGGGAGGGCCACAGATACGCAGTATTTT. V and J are TRBV6-4 and TRBJ2-3, with TRBD2 matching over 7 bases. From germline, CDR1 is MRHNA and CDR2 SNTAGT. The CDR3 totals 16 residues. The junction had 9 bases not matched to a gene; V was cut back by 4 bases and J by 2 bases.

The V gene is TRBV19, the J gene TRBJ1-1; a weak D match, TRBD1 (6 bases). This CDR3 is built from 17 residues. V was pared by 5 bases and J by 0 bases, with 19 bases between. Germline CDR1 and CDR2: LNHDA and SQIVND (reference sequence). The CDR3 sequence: CASSAIRGRGMNTEAFF. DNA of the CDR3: TGTGCCAGTAGTGCAATACGGGGGCGGGGGATGAACACTGAAGCTTTCTTT.

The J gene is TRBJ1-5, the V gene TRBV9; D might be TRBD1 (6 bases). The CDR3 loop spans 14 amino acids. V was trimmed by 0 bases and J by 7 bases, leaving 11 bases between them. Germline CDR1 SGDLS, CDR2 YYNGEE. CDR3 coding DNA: TGTGCCAGCAGCGTAGCGGCACAGGGCCAGCCCCAGCATTTT. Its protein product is CASSVAAQGQPQHF.

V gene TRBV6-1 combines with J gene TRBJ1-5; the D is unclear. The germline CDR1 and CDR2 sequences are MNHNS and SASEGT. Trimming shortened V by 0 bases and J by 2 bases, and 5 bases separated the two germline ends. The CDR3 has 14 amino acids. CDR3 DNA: TGTGCCAGCAGTGAAGCCCGCGGCAATCAGCCCCAGCATTTT. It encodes CASSEARGNQPQHF.

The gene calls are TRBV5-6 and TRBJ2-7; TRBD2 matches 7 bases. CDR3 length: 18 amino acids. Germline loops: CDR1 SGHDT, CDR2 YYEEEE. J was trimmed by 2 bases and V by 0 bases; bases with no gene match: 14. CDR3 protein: CASSLGARGGGRTYEQYF. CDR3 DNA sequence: TGTGCCAGCAGCTTGGGGGCCCGGGGTGGCGGGAGAACCTACGAGCAGTACTTC.

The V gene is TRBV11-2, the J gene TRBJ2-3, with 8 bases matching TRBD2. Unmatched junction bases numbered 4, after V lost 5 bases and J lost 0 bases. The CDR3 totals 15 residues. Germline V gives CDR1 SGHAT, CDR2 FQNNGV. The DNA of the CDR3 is TGTGCCAGCAGCCAAACGGGGGGGAGCACAGATACGCAGTATTTT. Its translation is CASSQTGGSTDTQYF.

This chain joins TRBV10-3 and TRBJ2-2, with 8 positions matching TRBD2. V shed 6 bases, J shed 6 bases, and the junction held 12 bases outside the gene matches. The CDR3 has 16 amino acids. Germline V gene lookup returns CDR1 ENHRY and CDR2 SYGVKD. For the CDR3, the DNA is TGTGCCATCAGCGGTGGACTAGCCGGAGGGGCCGGGGAGCTGTTTTTT. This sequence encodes CAISGGLAGGAGELFF.

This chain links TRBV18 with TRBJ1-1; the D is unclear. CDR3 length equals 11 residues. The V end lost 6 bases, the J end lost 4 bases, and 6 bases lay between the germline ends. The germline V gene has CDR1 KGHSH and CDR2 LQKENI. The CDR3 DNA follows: TGTGCCAGCTCGCTGAGCACTGAAGCTTTCTTT. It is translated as CASSLSTEAFF. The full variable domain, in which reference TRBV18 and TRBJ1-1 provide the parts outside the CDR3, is NAGVMQNPRHLVRRRGQEARLRCSPMKGHSHVYWYRQLPEEGLKFMVYLQKENIIDESGMPKERFSAEFPKEGPSILRIQQVVRGDSAAYFCASSLSTEAFFGQGTRLTVV.

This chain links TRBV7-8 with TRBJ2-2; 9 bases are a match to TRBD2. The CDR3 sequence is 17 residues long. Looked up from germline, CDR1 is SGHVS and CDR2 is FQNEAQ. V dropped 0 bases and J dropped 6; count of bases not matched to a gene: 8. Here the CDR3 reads CASSLALAGLLSGELFF. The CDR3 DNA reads TGTGCCAGCAGCTTAGCACTAGCGGGTCTTTTGTCCGGGGAGCTGTTTTTT.

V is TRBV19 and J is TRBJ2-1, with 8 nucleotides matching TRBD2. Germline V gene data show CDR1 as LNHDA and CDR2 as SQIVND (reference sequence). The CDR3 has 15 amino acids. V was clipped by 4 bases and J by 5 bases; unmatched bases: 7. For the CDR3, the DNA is TGTGCCAGTAGTACTGTAGCGGGAAAGGACAATGAGCAGTTCTTC. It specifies CASSTVAGKDNEQFF.

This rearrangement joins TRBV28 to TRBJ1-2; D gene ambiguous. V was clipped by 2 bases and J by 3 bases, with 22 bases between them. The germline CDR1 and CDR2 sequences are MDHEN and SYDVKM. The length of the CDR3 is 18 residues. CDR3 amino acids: CASSLITKVGPRDYGYTF. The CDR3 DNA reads TGTGCCAGCAGTTTAATTACAAAAGTAGGGCCGAGGGACTATGGCTACACCTTC.

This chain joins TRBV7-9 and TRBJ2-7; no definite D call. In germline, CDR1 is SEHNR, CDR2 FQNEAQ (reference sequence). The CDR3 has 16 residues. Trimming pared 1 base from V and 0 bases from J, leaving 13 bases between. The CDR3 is CASSLVPDRSSYEQYF. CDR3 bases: TGTGCCAGCAGCTTAGTCCCCGATCGGAGCTCCTACGAGCAGTACTTC.

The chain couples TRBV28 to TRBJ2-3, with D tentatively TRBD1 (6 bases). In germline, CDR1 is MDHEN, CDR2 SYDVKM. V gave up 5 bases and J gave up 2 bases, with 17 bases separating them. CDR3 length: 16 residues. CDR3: CASSPTQGLYTDTQYF. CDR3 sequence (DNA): TGTGCCAGCAGTCCAACACAGGGTTTGTACACAGATACGCAGTATTTT.